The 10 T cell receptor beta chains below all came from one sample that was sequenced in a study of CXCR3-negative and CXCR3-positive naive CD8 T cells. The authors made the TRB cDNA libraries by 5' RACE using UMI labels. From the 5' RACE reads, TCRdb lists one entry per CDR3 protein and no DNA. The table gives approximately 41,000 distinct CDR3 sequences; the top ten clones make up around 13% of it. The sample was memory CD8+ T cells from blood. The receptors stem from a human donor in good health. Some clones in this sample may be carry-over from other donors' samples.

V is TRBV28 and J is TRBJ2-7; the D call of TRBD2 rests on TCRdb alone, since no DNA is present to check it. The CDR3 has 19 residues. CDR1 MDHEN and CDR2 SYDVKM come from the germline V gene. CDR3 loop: CASSFSGTSGRSTSYEQYF.

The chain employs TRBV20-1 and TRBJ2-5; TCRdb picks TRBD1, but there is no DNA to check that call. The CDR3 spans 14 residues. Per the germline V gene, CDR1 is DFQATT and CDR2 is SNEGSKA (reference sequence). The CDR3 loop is CSARSGQPEETQYF.

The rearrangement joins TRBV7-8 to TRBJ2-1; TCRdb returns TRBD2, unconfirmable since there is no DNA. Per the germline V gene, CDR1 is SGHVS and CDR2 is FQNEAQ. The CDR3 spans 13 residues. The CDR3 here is CASSFGLGNEQFF.

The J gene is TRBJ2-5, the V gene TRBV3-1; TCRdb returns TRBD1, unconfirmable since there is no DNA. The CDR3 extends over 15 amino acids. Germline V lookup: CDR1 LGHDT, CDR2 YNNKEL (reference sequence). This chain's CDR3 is CASSQESGVEETQYF.

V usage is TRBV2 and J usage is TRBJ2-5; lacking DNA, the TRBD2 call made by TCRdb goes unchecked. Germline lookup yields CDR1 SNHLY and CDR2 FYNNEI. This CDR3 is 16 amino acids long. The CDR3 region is CASSRLLVKSQETQYF.

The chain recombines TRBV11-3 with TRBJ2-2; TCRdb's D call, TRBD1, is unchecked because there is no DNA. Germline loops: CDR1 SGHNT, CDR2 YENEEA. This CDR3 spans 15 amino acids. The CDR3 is CASMYPMGDTGELFF.

The chain's CDR3 is CASSGGPETNTEAFF. The chain employs TRBV7-9 and TRBJ1-1. This CDR3 has 15 amino acids. In germline, CDR1 is SEHNR, CDR2 FQNEAQ (reference sequence).

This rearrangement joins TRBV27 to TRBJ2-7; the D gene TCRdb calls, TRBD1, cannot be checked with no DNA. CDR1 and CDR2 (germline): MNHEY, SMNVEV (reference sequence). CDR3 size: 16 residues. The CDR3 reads CASSNIKPTGAYEQYF.

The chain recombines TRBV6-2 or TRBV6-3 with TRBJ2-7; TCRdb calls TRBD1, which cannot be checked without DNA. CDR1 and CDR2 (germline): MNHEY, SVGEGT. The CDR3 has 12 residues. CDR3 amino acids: CASSPQGHGQYF.

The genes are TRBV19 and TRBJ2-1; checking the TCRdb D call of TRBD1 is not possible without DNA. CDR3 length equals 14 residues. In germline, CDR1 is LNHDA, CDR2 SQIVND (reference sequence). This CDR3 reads CASKGRGTYNEQFF.